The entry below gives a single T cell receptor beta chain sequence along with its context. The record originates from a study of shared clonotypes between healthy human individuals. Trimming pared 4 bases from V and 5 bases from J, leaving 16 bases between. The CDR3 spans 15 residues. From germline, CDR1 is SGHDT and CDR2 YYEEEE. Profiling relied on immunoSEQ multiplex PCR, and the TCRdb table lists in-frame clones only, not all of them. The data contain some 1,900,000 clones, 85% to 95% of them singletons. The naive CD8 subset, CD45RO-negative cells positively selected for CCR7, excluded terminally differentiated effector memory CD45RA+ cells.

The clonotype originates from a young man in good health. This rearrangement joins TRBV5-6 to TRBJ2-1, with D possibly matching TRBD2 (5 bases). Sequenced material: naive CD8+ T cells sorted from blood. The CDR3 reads CASSPWPEGDNEQFF. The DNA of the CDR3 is TGTGCCAGCAGCCCTTGGCCCGAGGGTGACAATGAGCAGTTCTTC.